These T cell receptor beta chains were read from a single sample in a study of T-cell reconstitution after alpha-beta-depleted transplantation in children. TCRdb independently ran MiXCR on the PCR reads; one entry per CDR3 protein. The sample holds 300,000 to 400,000 distinct CDR3 sequences, 13% seen once. The sample in question was PBMCs, obtained from the stem cell graft. Receptors originate from a human donor who donated a stem cell graft to a child with Fanconi anemia. CDR3s include the opening cysteine and the closing phenylalanine or tryptophan. The D gene is left open where the match is weak. Clone size appears in some rows only: once, few, many, or a class for an expanded clone.

d_gene,abundance,v_gene,j_gene,CDR3aa,CDR3nt
TRBD1,few,TRBV10-3,TRBJ2-7,CAISSGTGSEQYF,TGTGCCATCAGTTCCGGGACAGGGAGCGAGCAGTACTTC
-,few,TRBV10-3,TRBJ2-5,CAIRGRLPEETQYF,TGTGCCATCAGGGGCAGGCTACCAGAAGAGACCCAGTACTTC
-,few,TRBV7-8,TRBJ1-5,CASSLAVGTPREPQHF,TGTGCCAGCAGCTTAGCGGTCGGGACCCCCAGGGAGCCCCAGCATTTT
-,-,TRBV20-1,TRBJ1-3,CSARTAQGNGNTIYF,TGCAGTGCTAGGACGGCGCAGGGAAATGGAAACACCATATATTTT
-,many,TRBV7-3,TRBJ1-1,CASSLMGQNTEAFF,TGTGCCAGCAGCTTAATGGGGCAGAACACTGAAGCTTTCTTT
-,few,TRBV3-1,TRBJ1-2,CASSQDRGRGGYGYTF,TGTGCCAGCAGCCAAGATCGGGGCAGGGGAGGCTATGGCTACACCTTC
-,few,TRBV6-1,TRBJ2-4,CASSPAEVLLKNIQYF,TGTGCCAGCAGCCCAGCGGAGGTACTTCTCAAAAACATTCAGTACTTC
-,-,TRBV20-1,TRBJ2-7,CSARDPEGSYEQYF,TGCAGTGCTAGAGATCCGGAAGGCTCCTACGAGCAGTACTTC
-,many,TRBV20-1,TRBJ2-7,CSAARSYEQYF,TGCAGTGCTGCCCGGTCCTACGAGCAGTACTTC
TRBD2,few,TRBV29-1,TRBJ2-1,CRNIAGRYNEQFF,TGCAGGAATATAGCGGGGCGATACAATGAGCAGTTCTTC
TRBD1,many,TRBV12-3/TRBV12-4,TRBJ2-7,CASSRGRSGTGNF,TGTGCCAGCAGCCGAGGCCGCTCCGGGACAGGGAACTTC
TRBD1,-,TRBV7-9,TRBJ2-5,CASSSGQGIEETQYF,TGTGCCAGCAGTTCGGGACAGGGGATTGAAGAGACCCAGTACTTC
-,few,TRBV30,TRBJ2-7,CAWSLGPYEQYF,TGTGCCTGGAGTCTGGGGCCCTACGAGCAGTACTTC
TRBD1,-,TRBV3-1,TRBJ2-5,CASSHFDREETQYF,TGTGCCAGCAGCCATTTTGACAGGGAAGAGACCCAGTACTTC
-,few,TRBV20-1,TRBJ1-2,CSANPPGYTF,TGCAGTGCTAATCCCCCCGGCTACACCTTC
-,many,TRBV12-3/TRBV12-4,TRBJ2-1,CASSGLLSSYNEQFF,TGTGCCAGCAGTGGACTCCTCAGCTCCTACAATGAGCAGTTCTTC
TRBD1,many,TRBV6-5,TRBJ2-3,CASSYSAGTVYIDTQYF,TGTGCCAGCAGTTACTCCGCCGGGACAGTGTACATAGATACGCAGTATTTT
-,-,TRBV5-1,TRBJ1-2,CASSVGLGTNYGYTF,TGCGCCAGCAGCGTGGGGTTGGGGACCAACTATGGCTACACCTTC